The 28 T cell receptor beta chains in this list originate from one sample, sequenced in a study of cytomegalovirus exposure and HLA in healthy donors. The PCR made use of 60 Vbeta and 13 Jbeta primers. This table comes from immunoSEQ multiplex PCR, and its TCRdb copy is limited to in-frame clones, with some not included. The sample yields under 200,000 clones, about two thirds seen once. Specimen: PBMCs. The receptor set was obtained from a young woman in good health and CMV-seronegative.

The rearrangement joins TRBV28 to TRBJ1-2, with 8 bases matching TRBD1. With 10 bases clipped from V and 8 bases from J, the junction kept 18 bases outside the gene matches. CDR3 length equals 15 residues. From germline, CDR1 is MDHEN and CDR2 SYDVKM. For the CDR3, the DNA is TGTGCCATCTGGGGGGTCGGGACAGGAGTTTCGGGCTACACCTTC. Encoded protein: CAIWGVGTGVSGYTF.

The V and J genes are TRBV15 and TRBJ2-7; D perhaps matches TRBD2 (5 bases). The germline V gene encodes CDR1 LNHNV and CDR2 YYDKDF (reference sequence). There are 14 residues in the CDR3. The V and J ends lost 5 bases and 3 bases respectively, with 14 bases between them. The CDR3 DNA follows: TGTGCCACCAGCCCCCGCCCGGCGGGCTACGAGCAGTACTTC. Its translation: CATSPRPAGYEQYF.

This clone was recorded a few times. V gene TRBV7-8 combines with J gene TRBJ2-1; perhaps TRBD2 as D (6 bases). Looked up from germline, CDR1 is SGHVS and CDR2 is FQNEAQ. V was shortened by 0 bases and J by 4 bases, with 16 bases between the two germline ends. The CDR3 has 17 residues. The CDR3 DNA reads as TGTGCCAGCAGCTTAGCGTCGGGACTCCACCAATACAATGAGCAGTTCTTC. Its protein product is CASSLASGLHQYNEQFF.

In DNA, the CDR3 is TGTGCCAGCAGCTTAGCAGGTCTTGAGCAGTACTTC. It is translated as CASSLAGLEQYF. This sequence joins TRBV13 and TRBJ2-7, with unresolved D. This CDR3 is built from 12 residues. V shed 1 base and J shed 7 bases, with 8 bases lying between them. Looked up from germline, CDR1 is PRHDT and CDR2 is FYEKMQ (reference sequence).

The chain combines TRBV7-9 with TRBJ1-5; D is unclear. Germline loops: CDR1 SEHNR, CDR2 FQNEAQ (reference sequence). Trimming removed 5 bases at V and 7 bases at J, with 9 bases between. The CDR3 has 12 residues. The CDR3: CASSPGGQPQHF. In DNA, the CDR3 is TGTGCCAGCAGCCCGGGAGGACAGCCCCAGCATTTT.

The gene calls are TRBV20-1 and TRBJ1-2; D perhaps matches TRBD1 (5 bases). Germline V lookup: CDR1 DFQATT, CDR2 SNEGSKA (reference sequence). This CDR3 contains 10 residues. The V gene lost 4 bases and the J gene lost 5 bases, with 5 bases spanning the gap. CDR3 sequence: CSATGYGYTF. The DNA of the CDR3 is TGCAGTGCTACAGGGTATGGCTACACCTTC.

This rearrangement joins TRBV30 to TRBJ1-1; no reliable D call. CDR1 and CDR2 from the germline V gene are GTSNPN and SVGIG (reference sequence). This CDR3 has 14 residues. Trimming stripped 4 bases from V and 6 bases from J, with 18 bases between. In DNA form, the CDR3 reads TGTGCCTGGAACAAACCCGGGCGGGGAGCTGAAGCTTTCTTT. Its protein is CAWNKPGRGAEAFF. The whole variable domain, remainder taken from reference TRBV30 and TRBJ1-1, is SQTIHQWPATLVQPVGSPLSLECTVEGTSNPNLYWYRQAAGRGLQLLFYSVGIGQISSEVPQNLSASRPQDRQFILSSKKLLLSDSGFYLCAWNKPGRGAEAFFGQGTRLTVV.

The V gene is TRBV7-6, the J gene TRBJ1-4, with a possible D match to TRBD1 (5 bases). The V gene lost 1 base and the J gene lost 1 base, with 10 bases spanning the gap. The CDR3 is made up of 16 amino acids. Germline V gene data show CDR1 as SGHVS and CDR2 as FNYEAQ. CDR3 residues: CASSLGGGRTNEKLFF. CDR3 nucleotide sequence: TGTGCCAGCAGCTTAGGGGGGGGAAGAACTAATGAAAAACTGTTTTTT.

This clone was observed a single time. The chain couples TRBV13 to TRBJ2-1; D remains unclear. The V gene lost 6 bases and the J gene lost 10 bases, with 13 bases spanning the gap. CDR3 length: 12 amino acids. Germline V lookup: CDR1 PRHDT, CDR2 FYEKMQ (reference sequence). CDR3 coding DNA: TGTGCCAGCAGTTTTGAGTCGGTGGAGCAGTTCTTC. This translates into CASSFESVEQFF. Combining the CDR3 with reference TRBV13 and TRBJ2-1 gives the whole variable domain AAGVIQSPRHLIKEKRETATLKCYPIPRHDTVYWYQQGPGQDPQFLISFYEKMQSDKGSIPDRFSAQQFSDYHSELNMSSLELGDSALYFCASSFESVEQFFGPGTRLTVL.

This clone is a singleton in its sample. V and J are TRBV5-1 and TRBJ2-2; D is possibly TRBD1 (5 bases). CDR3 length equals 14 residues. Trimming pared 2 bases from V and 2 bases from J, leaving 7 bases between. Germline V gene data show CDR1 as SGHRS and CDR2 as YFSETQ. The CDR3 region is CASSFDSNTGELFF. The CDR3 coding sequence is TGCGCCAGCAGCTTTGACAGTAACACCGGGGAGCTGTTTTTT.

The chain couples TRBV28 to TRBJ2-7; D uncertain. The CDR3 covers 14 residues. From germline, CDR1 is MDHEN and CDR2 SYDVKM. Trimming shortened V by 4 bases and J by 11 bases, and 21 bases separated the two germline ends. CDR3 nucleotide sequence: TGTGCCAGCAGTTCACTCCCCCCCCCGGTTGATGAGTACTTC. Translation: CASSSLPPPVDEYF.

The rearrangement uses TRBV7-9 and TRBJ2-7; 8 bases align to TRBD1. V was pared by 5 bases and J by 2 bases, with 14 bases of the junction left unmatched. CDR1 SEHNR and CDR2 FQNEAQ come from the germline V gene (reference sequence). The CDR3 runs 17 residues. The CDR3, as DNA: TGTGCCAGCAGCCTCCCGGTACCACAGGGGGGAACCTACGAGCAGTACTTC. It specifies CASSLPVPQGGTYEQYF.

This clone was seen just once. V gene TRBV19 combines with J gene TRBJ1-2, with D possibly matching TRBD1 (5 bases). The V end lost 5 bases, the J end lost 4 bases, and 14 bases lay between the germline ends. Looked up from germline, CDR1 is LNHDA and CDR2 is SQIVND (reference sequence). The CDR3 is 14 residues long. CDR3 DNA: TGTGCCAGTAGTCACGGTGACAGCATCTATGGCTACACCTTC. Protein product: CASSHGDSIYGYTF.

This chain uses TRBV2 with TRBJ1-1; D not resolved. The CDR3 loop spans 15 amino acids. Germline CDR1 reads SNHLY; CDR2 reads FYNNEI. The V end lost 11 bases, the J end lost 1 base, and 20 bases lay between the germline ends. The CDR3 DNA reads TGTGCCCATGTGGCGGTGTTCCCCGCGAACACTGAAGCTTTCTTT. This codes for CAHVAVFPANTEAFF.

The CDR3 region is CASSTRQGSSYNEQFF. Here the CDR3 DNA reads TGTGCCAGCAGCACTCGACAGGGAAGCTCCTACAATGAGCAGTTCTTC. V gene TRBV9 combines with J gene TRBJ2-1; 7 positions match TRBD1. CDR1 is SGDLS, CDR2 YYNGEE, per germline. The V segment lost 4 bases and the J segment 0 bases; nucleotides outside the gene matches: 7. The CDR3 loop spans 16 amino acids. The whole variable domain, filled in from reference TRBV9 and TRBJ2-1, reads DSGVTQTPKHLITATGQRVTLRCSPRSGDLSVYWYQQSLDQGLQFLIQYYNGEERAKGNILERFSAQQFPDLHSELNLSSLELGDSALYFCASSTRQGSSYNEQFFGPGTRLTVL.

This clone has more than one count but fewer than ten. The J gene is TRBJ1-2, the V gene TRBV30; D uncertain. The germline gives CDR1 GTSNPN, CDR2 SVGIG (reference sequence). V was trimmed by 6 bases and J by 3 bases, leaving 14 bases between them. The CDR3 sequence is 13 residues long. CDR3 bases: TGTGCCTGCCCCGACGGACTATACTATGGCTACACCTTC. It yields the protein CACPDGLYYGYTF.

The chain links TRBV28 to TRBJ1-4; weak D call: TRBD1 (6 bases). CDR3 length: 15 amino acids. Trimming took 3 bases from V and 2 from J, leaving 10 bases between them. Germline V lookup: CDR1 MDHEN, CDR2 SYDVKM. The CDR3 nucleotides are TGTGCCAGCAGTTTCACAGGGTCCACTAATGAAAAACTGTTTTTT. It codes for CASSFTGSTNEKLFF.

This clone was detected a few times. V gene TRBV5-4 combines with J gene TRBJ2-5, with 7 bases aligning to TRBD1. Matching the DNA end better, TRBJ2-7 makes the J call doubtful. Germline assignment: CDR1 SGHNT and CDR2 YYREEE (reference sequence). The CDR3 length is 15 residues. The CDR3 bases are TGTGCCAGCAGCTTGGCGGGACAGCTGTACTACGAGCAGTACTTC. Its translation: CASSLAGQLYYEQYF.

A remark on this clone: Its ends do not fully match the called genes, so a read error is possible. This chain links TRBV7-2 with TRBJ2-7; D gene ambiguous. There are 12 residues in the CDR3. In germline, CDR1 is SGHTA, CDR2 FQGNSA. The chain's CDR3 is CANSFNYYEQYF. Here the CDR3 DNA reads TGTGCCAACAGCTTTAACTACTACGAGCAGTACTTC.

The rearrangement joins TRBV7-3 to TRBJ2-1; D remains ambiguous. With 8 bases removed from V and 0 bases from J, the gap between germline ends came to 8 bases. Germline CDR1 and CDR2: SGHTA and FQGTGA. The CDR3 is made up of 13 amino acids. The CDR3 reads CASAFSSYNEQFF. In nucleotides, the CDR3 is TGTGCCAGCGCTTTTAGCTCCTACAATGAGCAGTTCTTC.

The V call is TRBV28, the J call TRBJ2-1; 15 positions agree with TRBD2. The CDR3 spans 15 residues. CDR1 is MDHEN, CDR2 SYDVKM, per germline. Germline trimming cut 4 bases from V and 7 bases from J; bases unmatched to any gene: 2. The CDR3 DNA reads TGTGCCAGCAGTTGGACTAGCGGGAGGGAAAATGAGCAGTTCTTC. Translation gives CASSWTSGRENEQFF.

The rearrangement joins TRBV4-3 to TRBJ1-5; D gene ambiguous. V lost 0 bases, J lost 7 bases, and 7 bases lay in between. CDR1 and CDR2 (germline): LGHNA, YSLEER. The CDR3 is made up of 13 amino acids. CDR3 protein: CASSQDFRQPQHF. Here the CDR3 DNA reads TGCGCCAGCAGCCAAGACTTCCGGCAGCCCCAGCATTTT.

This chain joins TRBV12-5 and TRBJ2-5; no reliable D call. Between the trimmed V and J ends, which lost 1 base and 7 bases, there was a span of 13 bases. In germline, CDR1 is LGHNT, CDR2 FRNRAP. The CDR3 runs to 14 residues. CDR3 nucleotides: TGTGCTAGTGGTTTGGCTTCGAATGAGGTGACCCAGTACTTC. This sequence encodes CASGLASNEVTQYF. The full variable domain, in which reference TRBV12-5 and TRBJ2-5 provide the parts outside the CDR3, is DARVTQTPRHKVTEMGQEVTMRCQPILGHNTVFWYRQTMMQGLELLAYFRNRAPLDDSGMPKDRFSAEMPDATLATLKIQPSEPRDSAVYFCASGLASNEVTQYFGPGTRLLVL.

This clone was observed a few times. This chain joins TRBV28 and TRBJ2-1; TRBD2 aligns across 12 bases. The CDR3 totals 15 residues. J was trimmed by 10 bases and V by 5 bases; bases with no gene match: 9. Germline-derived CDR1 and CDR2 are MDHEN and SYDVKM. The CDR3 DNA reads as TGTGCCAGCAGTATCGGACTAGCGGGATATCGGGAGCAGTTCTTC. Translation: CASSIGLAGYREQFF.

This clone appeared many times. The rearrangement links TRBV19 to TRBJ2-7; D is possibly TRBD2 (5 bases). The V end lost 4 bases, the J end lost 7 bases, and 14 bases lay between the germline ends. CDR3 size: 13 residues. Germline V gene sequence: CDR1 LNHDA, CDR2 SQIVND (reference sequence). The CDR3 DNA reads as TGTGCCAGTAGTACCCTCCGGGGTGAGGAGCAGTACTTC. Its protein product is CASSTLRGEEQYF.

The DNA for the CDR3 is TGCGCCAGCAGCCAACGGACAGGGGATAATTCACCCCTCCACTTT. Amino acid sequence: CASSQRTGDNSPLHF. This chain uses TRBV4-3 with TRBJ1-6, with 9 bases fitting TRBD1. The J segment lost 5 bases and the V segment lost 2 bases, leaving 1 base of the junction unmatched. This CDR3 is 15 amino acids long. From germline, CDR1 is LGHNA and CDR2 YSLEER.

The chain uses TRBV7-6 and TRBJ2-7; D remains ambiguous. Per the germline V gene, CDR1 is SGHVS and CDR2 is FNYEAQ. The CDR3 has 14 residues. The V gene lost 1 base and the J gene lost 3 bases, with 10 bases spanning the gap. CDR3: CASSLGPGIYEQYF. The CDR3 bases are TGTGCCAGCAGCTTAGGGCCAGGTATCTACGAGCAGTACTTC.

The chain uses TRBV18 and TRBJ2-1; D may be TRBD2 (6 bases). With 3 bases removed from V and 0 bases from J, the gap between germline ends came to 9 bases. This CDR3 spans 15 amino acids. The germline V gene has CDR1 KGHSH and CDR2 LQKENI. CDR3 coding DNA: TGTGCCAGCTCACCCGAGACTAGCTCCTACAATGAGCAGTTCTTC. This translates into CASSPETSSYNEQFF.